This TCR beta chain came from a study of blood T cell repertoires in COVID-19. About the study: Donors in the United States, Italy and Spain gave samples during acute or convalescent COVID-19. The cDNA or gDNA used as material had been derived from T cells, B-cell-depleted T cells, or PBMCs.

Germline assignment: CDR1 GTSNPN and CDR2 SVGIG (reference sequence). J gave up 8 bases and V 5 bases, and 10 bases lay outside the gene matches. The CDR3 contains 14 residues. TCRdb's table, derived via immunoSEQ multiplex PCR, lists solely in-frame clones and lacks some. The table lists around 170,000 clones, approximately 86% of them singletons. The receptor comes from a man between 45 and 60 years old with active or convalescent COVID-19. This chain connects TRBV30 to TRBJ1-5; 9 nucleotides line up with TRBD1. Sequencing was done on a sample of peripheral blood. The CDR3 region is CAWAPGQGVEPQHF. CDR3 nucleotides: TGTGCCTGGGCTCCGGGACAGGGTGTCGAGCCCCAGCATTTT.